This T cell receptor beta chain appears in the sequencing data of a study of blood T cell repertoires in COVID-19. Study overall: The origin of the acute and convalescent COVID-19 samples was the United States, Italy and Spain. PBMCs, B-cell-depleted T cells, or T cells provided the cDNA or gDNA that made up the material.

As handled by the study authors: Amplified reference gene primers provided the basis for estimating nucleated cell counts. The table came from immunoSEQ multiplex PCR; TCRdb's copy has only in-frame clones and leaves some out. From that table come the V and J calls and clone size; the DNA was used to work out D and trimming. This sample has 45,000 to 65,000 clones, with roughly 87% found just once. Germline values: CDR1 LGHNA, CDR2 YSLEER. Germline trimming cut 1 base from V and 7 bases from J; bases unmatched to any gene: 3. The CDR3 runs 15 residues. This clonotype originated in a man at least 80 years old in a cohort sampled during active COVID-19. The sample comprised peripheral blood. The V gene is TRBV4-3, the J gene TRBJ1-4, with 10 bases that match TRBD1. The CDR3: CASSQGQGAGEKLFF. As DNA, the CDR3 is TGCGCCAGCAGCCAAGGACAGGGGGCGGGTGAAAAACTGTTTTTT.